This is a list of T cell receptor beta chains from one sample in a study of T cells after yellow fever vaccination. TCRdb ran MiXCR on the 5' RACE reads and lists one entry per CDR3 protein. The sample contains 250,000 to 300,000 distinct CDR3 sequences, 7.5% to 9.5% of which appear only once. The sample was CD4+ T cells sorted from PBMCs, taken 5 days after the yellow fever booster vaccination. The receptors come from a man in his late teens or twenties who received the YFV17D yellow fever vaccine. CDR3s include the opening cysteine and the closing phenylalanine or tryptophan. A D gene is named only where the DNA matches it firmly. Only part of the rows carry a size: once, few, many, or a class if the clone is expanded.

abundance,d_gene,len,v_gene,j_gene,CDR3aa,CDR3nt
many,TRBD1,13,TRBV12-5,TRBJ2-5,CASDRGVRETQYF,TGTGCTAGTGACAGGGGGGTCCGAGAGACCCAGTACTTC
few,NA,14,TRBV5-1,TRBJ2-3,CASTRRESTDTQYF,TGCGCCAGCACCCGCCGGGAGAGCACAGATACGCAGTATTTT
few,TRBD2,15,TRBV28,TRBJ2-1,CASSSPASGGREQFF,TGTGCCAGCAGTTCCCCAGCTAGCGGGGGCCGTGAGCAGTTCTTC
few,TRBD1,13,TRBV12-3/TRBV12-4,TRBJ2-5,CASSPGQDGTQYF,TGTGCCAGCAGTCCGGGACAGGATGGGACCCAGTACTTC
few,NA,13,TRBV18,TRBJ1-2,CASSPQGTNGYTF,TGTGCCAGCTCACCACAGGGGACGAATGGCTACACCTTC
NA,NA,15,TRBV18,TRBJ2-1,CASSPGQDTYNEQFF,TGTGCCAGCTCACCGGGGCAGGATACCTACAATGAGCAGTTCTTC
many,NA,15,TRBV10-3,TRBJ1-2,CAISEGRDDNYGYTF,TGTGCCATCAGTGAAGGCAGGGATGATAACTATGGCTACACCTTC
NA,NA,12,TRBV6-1,TRBJ1-5,CASSVGFQPQHF,TGTGCCAGCAGTGTAGGGTTTCAGCCCCAGCATTTT
NA,NA,14,TRBV7-3,TRBJ1-1,CASSSPRGLMRAFF,TGTGCCAGCAGCTCCCCACGGGGGCTGATGAGGGCTTTCTTT
many,NA,14,TRBV20-1,TRBJ2-5,CSAPKGGAPETQYF,TGCAGTGCCCCAAAGGGGGGGGCCCCAGAGACCCAGTACTTC
few,NA,15,TRBV10-3,TRBJ1-6,CAISEAPSGNSPLHF,TGTGCCATCAGTGAGGCTCCCTCGGGTAATTCACCCCTCCACTTT
NA,NA,14,TRBV12-3/TRBV12-4,TRBJ2-7,CASSLRQFGYEQYF,TGTGCCAGCAGTTTACGGCAGTTCGGGTACGAGCAGTACTTC
many,TRBD2,15,TRBV5-1,TRBJ2-3,CASSLQRGGTDTQYF,TGCGCCAGCAGCTTACAGCGGGGGGGCACAGATACGCAGTATTTT
many,TRBD2,15,TRBV12-3/TRBV12-4,TRBJ2-1,CASSDSGGASNEQFF,TGTGCCAGCAGTGATAGCGGGGGGGCTTCTAATGAGCAGTTCTTC
few,TRBD2,15,TRBV5-1,TRBJ2-1,CASSPLAGGDNEQFF,TGCGCCAGCAGCCCTCTAGCGGGGGGGGACAATGAGCAGTTCTTC
NA,TRBD2,17,TRBV2,TRBJ2-1,CASSELLGGLAYNEQFF,TGTGCCAGCAGTGAATTGCTCGGGGGACTAGCATACAATGAGCAGTTCTTC
few,TRBD2,15,TRBV19,TRBJ2-3,CASRSGGNVLDTQYF,TGTGCCAGTAGGAGCGGGGGGAATGTTCTAGATACGCAGTATTTT
NA,TRBD1,14,TRBV5-5,TRBJ1-5,CASSLGTGAQPQHF,TGTGCCAGCAGCCTCGGGACAGGGGCTCAGCCCCAGCATTTT
NA,NA,14,TRBV5-8,TRBJ1-3,CASRPGGSGNTIYF,TGTGCCAGCCGTCCTGGGGGGTCTGGAAACACCATATATTTT
many,TRBD1,13,TRBV11-2,TRBJ1-1,CASSRTGTDEAFF,TGTGCCAGCAGCCGTACCGGGACAGATGAAGCTTTCTTT
few,NA,16,TRBV5-1,TRBJ2-3,CASSLGLQVSTDTQYF,TGCGCCAGCAGCTTGGGACTACAAGTAAGCACAGATACGCAGTATTTT
few,TRBD2,14,TRBV7-2,TRBJ2-7,CASCRREGSYEQYF,TGTGCCAGCTGCCGGAGGGAGGGGTCCTACGAGCAGTACTTC
many,TRBD1,12,TRBV20-1,TRBJ1-1,CSATGQGEEAFF,TGCAGTGCCACGGGACAGGGGGAAGAAGCTTTCTTT
NA,TRBD1,15,TRBV5-1,TRBJ1-1,CASSLPGQGFEKAFF,TGCGCCAGCAGCTTACCGGGACAGGGTTTTGAGAAAGCTTTCTTT
few,NA,14,TRBV5-1,TRBJ1-1,CARSFLRDDTEAFF,TGCGCCAGAAGCTTTTTACGGGACGACACTGAAGCTTTCTTT
NA,NA,15,TRBV7-2,TRBJ2-2,CASSLVLTNTGELFF,TGTGCCAGCAGCTTAGTACTAACGAACACCGGGGAGCTGTTTTTT
NA,NA,16,TRBV6-5,TRBJ1-2,CASSYSQGWANYGYTF,TGTGCCAGCAGTTACTCGCAGGGATGGGCTAACTATGGCTACACCTTC
many,NA,14,TRBV5-1,TRBJ2-4,CASSPRDKKNIQYF,TGCGCCAGCAGCCCCCGGGACAAGAAAAACATTCAGTACTTC
NA,NA,13,TRBV2,TRBJ2-2,CASSEISTGELFF,TGTGCCAGCAGTGAAATATCCACCGGGGAGCTGTTTTTT
few,NA,12,TRBV7-2,TRBJ2-1,CATASLGNEQFF,TGTGCCACCGCCTCTCTAGGGAATGAGCAGTTCTTC
few,TRBD1,14,TRBV7-3,TRBJ2-2,CASSRTGVAGELFF,TGTGCCAGCAGTCGGACAGGGGTCGCCGGGGAGCTGTTTTTT
NA,NA,17,TRBV10-3,TRBJ1-5,CAISESAGPDGNQPQHF,TGTGCCATCAGTGAGTCCGCGGGACCTGACGGCAATCAGCCCCAGCATTTT
many,NA,13,TRBV6-2/TRBV6-3,TRBJ1-6,CASRPDMRLTLHF,TGTGCCAGCAGACCGGACATGCGTCTGACCCTCCACTTT
NA,NA,17,TRBV9,TRBJ1-3,CASSVSVGGSLGNTIYF,TGTGCCAGCAGCGTATCGGTTGGAGGGTCGCTTGGAAACACCATATATTTT
many,NA,12,TRBV3-1,TRBJ2-7,CASSQVGYEQYF,TGTGCCAGCAGCCAGGTGGGATACGAGCAGTACTTC
few,TRBD1,16,TRBV7-2,TRBJ2-3,CASSFQTGGWTDTQYF,TGTGCCAGCAGCTTCCAGACAGGGGGTTGGACAGATACGCAGTATTTT
NA,NA,11,TRBV9,TRBJ2-1,CAARNVNEQFF,TGTGCCGCCAGGAATGTCAATGAGCAGTTCTTC
few,NA,15,TRBV14,TRBJ2-3,CASSRAGVSTDTQYF,TGTGCCAGCAGCCGAGCCGGGGTTAGCACAGATACGCAGTATTTT
NA,NA,14,TRBV3-1,TRBJ2-2,CASSQGDLGRELFF,TGTGCCAGCAGCCAAGGGGATCTCGGGAGGGAGCTGTTTTTT
NA,NA,12,TRBV20-1,TRBJ2-2,CRGGGPTGELFF,TGCAGGGGTGGGGGGCCCACCGGGGAGCTGTTTTTT
few,TRBD2,16,TRBV5-1,TRBJ2-1,CASSPSGGGSRGEQFF,TGCGCCAGCAGCCCTAGCGGGGGGGGATCGAGGGGTGAGCAGTTCTTC
few,NA,15,TRBV9,TRBJ2-2,CASSPVMGPHGELFF,TGTGCCAGCAGCCCCGTCATGGGGCCCCACGGGGAGCTGTTTTTT
NA,NA,15,TRBV6-6,TRBJ1-5,CASSYQAGLNQPQHF,TGTGCCAGCAGTTACCAGGCAGGACTCAATCAGCCCCAGCATTTT
NA,TRBD1,13,TRBV29-1,TRBJ2-3,CSVDNRGADTQYF,TGCAGCGTTGATAACAGGGGAGCAGATACGCAGTATTTT
NA,NA,14,TRBV6-6,TRBJ1-1,CASSPLTIGTEAFF,TGTGCCAGCAGTCCCCTTACGATCGGAACTGAAGCTTTCTTT
NA,NA,12,TRBV12-3/TRBV12-4,TRBJ2-1,CASSLLRVVQFF,TGTGCCAGCAGTTTGCTCAGGGTGGTGCAGTTCTTC
many,NA,13,TRBV5-1,TRBJ1-1,CASSLAGRQGAFF,TGCGCCAGCAGCTTGGCCGGGAGACAAGGAGCTTTCTTT
NA,NA,14,TRBV5-1,TRBJ1-3,CASSLMNSGNTIYF,TGCGCCAGCAGCTTAATGAACTCTGGAAACACCATATATTTT
few,NA,14,TRBV12-3/TRBV12-4,TRBJ1-2,CASSLVRGSYGYTF,TGTGCCAGCAGTTTAGTCAGGGGATCCTATGGCTACACCTTC
NA,NA,17,TRBV7-2,TRBJ1-1,CASSLSHSPFGNTEAFF,TGTGCCAGCAGCCTTTCCCATTCCCCCTTCGGGAACACTGAAGCTTTCTTT
NA,NA,15,TRBV12-3/TRBV12-4,TRBJ2-3,CASSLKRASTDTQYF,TGTGCCAGCAGTTTAAAGCGGGCGAGCACAGATACGCAGTATTTT
few,NA,15,TRBV5-1,TRBJ2-5,CASSLAQGIGETQYF,TGCGCCAGCAGCTTGGCCCAGGGGATAGGAGAGACCCAGTACTTC
NA,NA,14,TRBV7-2,TRBJ1-1,CASSSRLMYTEAFF,TGTGCCAGCAGCTCCCGACTGATGTACACTGAAGCTTTCTTT